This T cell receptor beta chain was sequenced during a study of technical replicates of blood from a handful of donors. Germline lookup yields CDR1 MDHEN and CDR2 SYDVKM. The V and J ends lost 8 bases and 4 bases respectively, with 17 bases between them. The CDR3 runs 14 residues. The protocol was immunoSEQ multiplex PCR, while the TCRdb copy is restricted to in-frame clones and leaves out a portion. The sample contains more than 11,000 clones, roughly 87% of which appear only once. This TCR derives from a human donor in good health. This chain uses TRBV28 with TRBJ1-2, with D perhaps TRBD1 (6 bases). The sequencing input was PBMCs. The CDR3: CASGTGQTTYGYTF. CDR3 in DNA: TGTGCCAGCGGTACTGGACAGACTACCTATGGCTACACCTTC.